These T cell receptor beta chains were read from a single sample in a study of beta chain features in type 1 diabetes. TCRdb's table, derived via immunoSEQ multiplex PCR, lists solely in-frame clones and lacks some. The sample has hundreds of thousands of clones; more than 13% are singletons. Specimen: naive CD4+ T cells from blood. These receptors were taken from a man younger than 30 with type 1 diabetes. CDR3s include the opening cysteine and the closing phenylalanine or tryptophan. D genes are given only for firm matches. Some rows have no size entry. The others give once, few or many, or a class for an expanded clone.

J gene: TRBJ1-5; clone size: NA; V gene: TRBV7-9; D gene: NA; CDR3 protein: CASSLEQGGDQPQHF; CDR3 DNA: TGTGCCAGCAGCTTAGAACAGGGTGGGGATCAGCCCCAGCATTTT
J gene: TRBJ2-1; clone size: NA; V gene: TRBV5-1; D gene: TRBD1; CDR3 protein: CASRPTGTGNEQFF; CDR3 DNA: TGCGCCAGCAGGCCCACCGGGACAGGGAATGAGCAGTTCTTC
J gene: TRBJ2-7; clone size: NA; V gene: TRBV6-5; D gene: TRBD2; CDR3 protein: CASSPSGGARHEQYF; CDR3 DNA: TGTGCCAGCAGTCCCAGCGGGGGGGCTCGGCACGAGCAGTACTTC
J gene: TRBJ2-1; clone size: NA; V gene: TRBV7-9; D gene: NA; CDR3 protein: CASSARGEGQFF; CDR3 DNA: TGTGCCAGCAGCGCCAGGGGCGAAGGGCAGTTCTTC
J gene: TRBJ1-4; clone size: few; V gene: TRBV18; D gene: NA; CDR3 protein: CASSATASNEKLFF; CDR3 DNA: TGTGCCAGCTCAGCGACAGCTTCTAATGAAAAACTGTTTTTT
J gene: TRBJ2-1; clone size: few; V gene: TRBV29-1; D gene: NA; CDR3 protein: CSVVTNSYNEQFF; CDR3 DNA: TGCAGCGTTGTGACTAACTCCTACAATGAGCAGTTCTTC
J gene: TRBJ2-6; clone size: few; V gene: TRBV5-1; D gene: NA; CDR3 protein: CASSLRAGANVLTF; CDR3 DNA: TGCGCCAGCAGCTTGAGAGCAGGGGCCAACGTCCTGACTTTC
J gene: TRBJ2-1; clone size: NA; V gene: TRBV19; D gene: TRBD2; CDR3 protein: CASSGLAGSYNEQFF; CDR3 DNA: TGTGCCAGCTCGGGGCTAGCGGGCTCCTACAATGAGCAGTTCTTC
J gene: TRBJ2-7; clone size: NA; V gene: TRBV30; D gene: TRBD1; CDR3 protein: CAWRTGHLVEQYF; CDR3 DNA: TGTGCCTGGAGGACAGGGCATCTGGTCGAGCAGTACTTC
J gene: TRBJ1-1; clone size: NA; V gene: TRBV30; D gene: NA; CDR3 protein: CAWSVRSSVGAFF; CDR3 DNA: TGTGCCTGGAGTGTACGTTCATCCGTCGGAGCTTTCTTT
J gene: TRBJ2-7; clone size: few; V gene: TRBV10-3; D gene: NA; CDR3 protein: CAITRGSSYEQYF; CDR3 DNA: TGTGCCATCACCCGAGGCAGCTCCTACGAGCAGTACTTC
J gene: TRBJ2-3; clone size: NA; V gene: TRBV19; D gene: NA; CDR3 protein: CASSPRPGSPGAQYF; CDR3 DNA: TGTGCCAGTAGCCCCCGGCCTGGGTCGCCGGGAGCGCAGTATTTT
J gene: TRBJ2-3; clone size: NA; V gene: TRBV9; D gene: NA; CDR3 protein: CASSVVGRTDTQYF; CDR3 DNA: TGTGCCAGCAGCGTCGTGGGGCGCACAGATACGCAGTATTTT
J gene: TRBJ2-3; clone size: few; V gene: TRBV6-1; D gene: NA; CDR3 protein: CASSGAYTDTQYF; CDR3 DNA: TGTGCCAGCAGTGGGGCCTACACAGATACGCAGTATTTT